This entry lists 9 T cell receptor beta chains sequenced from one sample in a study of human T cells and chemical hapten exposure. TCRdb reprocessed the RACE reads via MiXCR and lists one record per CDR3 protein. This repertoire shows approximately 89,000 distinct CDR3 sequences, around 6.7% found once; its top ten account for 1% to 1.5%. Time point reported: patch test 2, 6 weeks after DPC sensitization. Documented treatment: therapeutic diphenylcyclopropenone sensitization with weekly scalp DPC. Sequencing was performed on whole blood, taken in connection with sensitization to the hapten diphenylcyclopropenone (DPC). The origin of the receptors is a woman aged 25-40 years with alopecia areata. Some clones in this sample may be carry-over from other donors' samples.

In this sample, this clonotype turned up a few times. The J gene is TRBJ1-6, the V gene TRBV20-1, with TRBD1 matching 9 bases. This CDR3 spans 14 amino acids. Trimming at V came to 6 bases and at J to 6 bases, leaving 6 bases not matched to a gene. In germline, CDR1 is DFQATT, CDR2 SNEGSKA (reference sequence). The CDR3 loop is CSAGDRVSNSPLHF. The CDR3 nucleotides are TGCAGTGCCGGGGACAGGGTTAGTAATTCACCCCTCCACTTT.

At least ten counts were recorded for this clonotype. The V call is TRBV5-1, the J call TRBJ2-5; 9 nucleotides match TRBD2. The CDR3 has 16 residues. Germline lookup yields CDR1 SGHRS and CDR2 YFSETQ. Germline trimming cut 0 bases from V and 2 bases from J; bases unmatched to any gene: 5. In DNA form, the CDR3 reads TGCGCCAGCAGCTTGGGTGCTAGCGGGGTGCAAGAGACCCAGTACTTC. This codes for CASSLGASGVQETQYF.

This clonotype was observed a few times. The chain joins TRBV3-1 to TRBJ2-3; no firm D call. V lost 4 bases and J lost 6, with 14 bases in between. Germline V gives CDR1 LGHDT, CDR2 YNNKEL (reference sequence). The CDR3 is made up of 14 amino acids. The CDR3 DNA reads TGTGCCAGCAGCCCCCAATCCACTTTGGATACGCAGTATTTT. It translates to CASSPQSTLDTQYF.

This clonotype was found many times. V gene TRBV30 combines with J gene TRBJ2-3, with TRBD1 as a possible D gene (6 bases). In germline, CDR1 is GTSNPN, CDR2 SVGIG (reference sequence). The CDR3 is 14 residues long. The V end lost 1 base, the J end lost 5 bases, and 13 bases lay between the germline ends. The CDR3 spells CAWSEGHDGDTQYF. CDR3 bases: TGTGCCTGGAGTGAGGGACACGATGGAGATACGCAGTATTTT.

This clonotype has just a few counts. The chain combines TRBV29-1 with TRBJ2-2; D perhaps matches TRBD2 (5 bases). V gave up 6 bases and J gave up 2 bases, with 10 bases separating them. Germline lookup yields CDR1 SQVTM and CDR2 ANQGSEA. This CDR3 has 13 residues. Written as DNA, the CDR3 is TGCAGCGTGCGGGCTCCAAACACCGGGGAGCTGTTTTTT. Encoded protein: CSVRAPNTGELFF.

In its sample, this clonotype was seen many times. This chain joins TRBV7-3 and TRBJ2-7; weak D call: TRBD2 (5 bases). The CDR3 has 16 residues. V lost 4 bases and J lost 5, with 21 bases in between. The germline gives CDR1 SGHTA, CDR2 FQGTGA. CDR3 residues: CASSSPHRVRGDEQYF. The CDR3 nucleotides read TGTGCCAGCAGCTCCCCCCACCGGGTCCGGGGAGACGAGCAGTACTTC. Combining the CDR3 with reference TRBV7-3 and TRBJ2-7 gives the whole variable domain GAGVSQTPSNKVTEKGKYVELRCDPISGHTALYWYRQSLGQGPEFLIYFQGTGAADDSGLPNDRFFAVRPEGSVSTLKIQRTERGDSAVYLCASSSPHRVRGDEQYFGPGTRLTVT.

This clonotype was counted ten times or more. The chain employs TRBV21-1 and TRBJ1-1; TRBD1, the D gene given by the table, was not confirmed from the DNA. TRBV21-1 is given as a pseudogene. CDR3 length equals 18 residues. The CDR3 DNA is TGTGCCAGCAGCAAAAACTGCCAATGTGAGGGGCTGAACACTGAAGCTTTCTTT. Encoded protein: CASSKNCQCEGLNTEAFF.

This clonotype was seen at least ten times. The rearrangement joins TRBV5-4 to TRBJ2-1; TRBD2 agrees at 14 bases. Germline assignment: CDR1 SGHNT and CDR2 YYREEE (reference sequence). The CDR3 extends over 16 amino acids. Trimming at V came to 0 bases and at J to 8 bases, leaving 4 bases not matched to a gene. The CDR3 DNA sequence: TGTGCCAGCAGCTTGGGACTAGCGGGGGGGTACGATGAGCAGTTCTTC. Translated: CASSLGLAGGYDEQFF.

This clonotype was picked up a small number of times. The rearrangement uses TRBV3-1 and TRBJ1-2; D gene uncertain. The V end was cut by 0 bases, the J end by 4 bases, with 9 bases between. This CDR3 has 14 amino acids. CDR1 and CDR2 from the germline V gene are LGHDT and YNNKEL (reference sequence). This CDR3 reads CASSQDRRAYGYTF. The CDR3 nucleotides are TGTGCCAGCAGCCAAGATCGTAGGGCCTATGGCTACACCTTC.